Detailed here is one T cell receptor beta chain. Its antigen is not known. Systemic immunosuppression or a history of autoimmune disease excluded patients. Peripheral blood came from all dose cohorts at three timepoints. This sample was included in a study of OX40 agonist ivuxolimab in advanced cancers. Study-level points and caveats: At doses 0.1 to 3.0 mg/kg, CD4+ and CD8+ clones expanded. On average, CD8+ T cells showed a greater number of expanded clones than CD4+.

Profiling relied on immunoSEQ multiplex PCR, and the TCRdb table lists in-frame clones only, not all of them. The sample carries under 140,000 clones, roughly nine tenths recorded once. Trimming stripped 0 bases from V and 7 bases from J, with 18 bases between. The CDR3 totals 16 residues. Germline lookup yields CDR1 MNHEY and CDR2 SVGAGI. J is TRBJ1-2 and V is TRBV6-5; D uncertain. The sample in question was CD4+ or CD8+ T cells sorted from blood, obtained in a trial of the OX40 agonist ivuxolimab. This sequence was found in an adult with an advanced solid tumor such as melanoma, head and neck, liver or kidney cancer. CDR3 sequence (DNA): TGTGCCAGCAGTTACTCGCCCCAGGTATCATCCACTGGCTACACCTTC. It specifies CASSYSPQVSSTGYTF.